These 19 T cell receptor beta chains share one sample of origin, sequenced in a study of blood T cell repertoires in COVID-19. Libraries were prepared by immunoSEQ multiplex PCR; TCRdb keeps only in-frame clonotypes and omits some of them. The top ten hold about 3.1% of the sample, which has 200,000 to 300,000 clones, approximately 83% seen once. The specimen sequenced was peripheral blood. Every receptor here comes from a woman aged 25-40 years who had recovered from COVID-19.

The DNA for the CDR3 is TGTGCCTGGACAGGGGTCTATGGCTACACCTTC. Translating it yields CAWTGVYGYTF. V is TRBV30 and J is TRBJ1-2; D is perhaps TRBD1 (6 bases). Trimming pared 4 bases from V and 4 bases from J, leaving 7 bases between. Germline assignment: CDR1 GTSNPN and CDR2 SVGIG (reference sequence). The CDR3 extends over 11 amino acids.

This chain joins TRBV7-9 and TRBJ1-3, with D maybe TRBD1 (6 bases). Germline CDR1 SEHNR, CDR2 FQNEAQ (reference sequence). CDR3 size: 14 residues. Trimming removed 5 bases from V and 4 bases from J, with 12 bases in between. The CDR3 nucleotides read TGTGCCAGCAGCCGGGACATGAAAGGAAACACCATATATTTT. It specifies CASSRDMKGNTIYF. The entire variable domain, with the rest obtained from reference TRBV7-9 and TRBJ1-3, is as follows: DTGVSQNPRHKITKRGQNVTFRCDPISEHNRLYWYRQTLGQGPEFLTYFQNEAQLEKSRLLSDRFSAERPKGSFSTLEIQRTEQGDSAMYLCASSRDMKGNTIYFGEGSWLTVV.

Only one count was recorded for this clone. This CDR3 reads CASAHQGGPRDEQFF. In DNA form, the CDR3 reads TGTGCCAGCGCCCATCAGGGGGGCCCTAGGGATGAGCAGTTCTTC. The chain uses TRBV6-5 and TRBJ2-1; possibly TRBD1 for D (7 bases). This CDR3 has 15 amino acids. V was pared by 8 bases and J by 8 bases, with 22 bases between. Germline CDR1 MNHEY, CDR2 SVGAGI.

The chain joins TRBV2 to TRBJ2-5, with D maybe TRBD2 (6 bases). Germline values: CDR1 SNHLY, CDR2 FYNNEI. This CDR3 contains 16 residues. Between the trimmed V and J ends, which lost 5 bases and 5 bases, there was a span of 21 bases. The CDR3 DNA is TGTGCCAGCAGTCATAGCGGAAACCCCGAGGGGGAGACCCAGTACTTC. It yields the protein CASSHSGNPEGETQYF. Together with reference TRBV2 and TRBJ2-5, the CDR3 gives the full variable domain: EPEVTQTPSHQVTQMGQEVILRCVPISNHLYFYWYRQILGQKVEFLVSFYNNEISEKSEIFDDQFSVERPDGSNFTLKIRSTKLEDSAMYFCASSHSGNPEGETQYFGPGTRLLVL.

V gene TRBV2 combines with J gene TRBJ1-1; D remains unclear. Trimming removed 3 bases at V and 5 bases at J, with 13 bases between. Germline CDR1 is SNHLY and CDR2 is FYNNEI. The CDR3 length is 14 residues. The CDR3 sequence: CASSDPPGGTEAFF. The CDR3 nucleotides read TGTGCCAGCAGTGACCCGCCGGGTGGGACTGAAGCTTTCTTT.

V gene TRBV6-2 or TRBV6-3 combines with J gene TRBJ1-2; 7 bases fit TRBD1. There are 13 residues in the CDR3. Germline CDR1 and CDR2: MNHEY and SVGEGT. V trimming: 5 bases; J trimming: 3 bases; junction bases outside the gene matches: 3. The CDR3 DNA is TGTGCCAGCAGTATCGACAGGGACTATGGCTACACCTTC. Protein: CASSIDRDYGYTF.

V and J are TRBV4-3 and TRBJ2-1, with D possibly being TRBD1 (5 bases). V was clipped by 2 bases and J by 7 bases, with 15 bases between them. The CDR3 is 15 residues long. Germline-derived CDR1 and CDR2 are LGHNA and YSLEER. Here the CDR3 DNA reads TGCGCCAGCAGCCAACAGGGTGCCCACGGTAATGAGCAGTTCTTC. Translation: CASSQQGAHGNEQFF.

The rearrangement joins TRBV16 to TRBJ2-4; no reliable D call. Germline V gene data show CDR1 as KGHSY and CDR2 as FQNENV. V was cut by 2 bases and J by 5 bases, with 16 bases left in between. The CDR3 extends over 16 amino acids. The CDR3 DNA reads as TGTGCCAGCAGCCAAGGAGTCGGAGCAGCGCAAAACATTCAGTACTTC. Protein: CASSQGVGAAQNIQYF.

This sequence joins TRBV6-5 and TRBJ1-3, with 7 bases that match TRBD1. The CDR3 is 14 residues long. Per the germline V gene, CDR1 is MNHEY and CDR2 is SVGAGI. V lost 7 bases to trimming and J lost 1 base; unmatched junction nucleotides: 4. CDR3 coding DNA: TGTGCCAGCAATCCGACAGGGTCTGGAAACACCATATATTTT. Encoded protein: CASNPTGSGNTIYF.

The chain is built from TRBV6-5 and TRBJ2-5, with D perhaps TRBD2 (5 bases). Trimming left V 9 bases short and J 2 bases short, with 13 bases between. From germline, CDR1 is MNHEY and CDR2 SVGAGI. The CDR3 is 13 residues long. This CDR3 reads CASIDGEQETQYF. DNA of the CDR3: TGTGCCAGTATTGACGGGGAGCAAGAGACCCAGTACTTC.

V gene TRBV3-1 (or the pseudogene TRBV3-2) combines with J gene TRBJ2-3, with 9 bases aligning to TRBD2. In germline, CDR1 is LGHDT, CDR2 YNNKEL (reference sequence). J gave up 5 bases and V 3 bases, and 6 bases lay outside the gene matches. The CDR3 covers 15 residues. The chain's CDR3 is CASSHGAGGRDTQYF. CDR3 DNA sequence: TGTGCCAGCAGCCATGGCGCGGGGGGGCGAGATACGCAGTATTTT.

The CDR3 bases are TGTGCCAGCAGCACAATCCTCCGGGACAGATATGGCTACACCTTC. Translation gives CASSTILRDRYGYTF. The chain combines TRBV13 with TRBJ1-2; the match to TRBD1 covers 7 bases. The trim removed 5 bases at V and 5 bases at J, leaving 11 bases unmatched. Germline CDR1 reads PRHDT; CDR2 reads FYEKMQ (reference sequence). The CDR3 is 15 amino acids.

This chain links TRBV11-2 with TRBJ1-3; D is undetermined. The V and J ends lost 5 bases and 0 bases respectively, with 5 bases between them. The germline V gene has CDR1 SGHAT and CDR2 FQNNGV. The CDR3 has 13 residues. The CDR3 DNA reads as TGTGCCAGCAGCCCCGTCTCTGGAAACACCATATATTTT. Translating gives CASSPVSGNTIYF.

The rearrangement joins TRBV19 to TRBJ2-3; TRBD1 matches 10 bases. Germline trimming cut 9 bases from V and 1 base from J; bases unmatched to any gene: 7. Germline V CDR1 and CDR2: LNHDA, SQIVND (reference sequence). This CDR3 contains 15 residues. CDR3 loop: CASRDGQGGTDTQYF. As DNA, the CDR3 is TGTGCCAGCCGAGACGGACAGGGGGGCACAGATACGCAGTATTTT.

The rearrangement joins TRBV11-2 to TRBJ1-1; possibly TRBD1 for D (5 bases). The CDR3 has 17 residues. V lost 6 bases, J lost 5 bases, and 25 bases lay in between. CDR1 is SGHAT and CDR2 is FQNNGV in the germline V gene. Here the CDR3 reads CASSFTSPSSGGTEAFF. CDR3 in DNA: TGTGCCAGCAGTTTTACCTCCCCCTCCAGCGGGGGTACTGAAGCTTTCTTT.

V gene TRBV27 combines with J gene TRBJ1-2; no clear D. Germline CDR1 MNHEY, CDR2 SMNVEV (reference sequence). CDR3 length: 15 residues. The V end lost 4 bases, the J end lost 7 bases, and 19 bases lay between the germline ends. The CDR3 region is CASSSGGGPWAGYTF. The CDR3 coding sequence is TGTGCCAGCAGTTCGGGAGGAGGGCCCTGGGCTGGCTACACCTTC.

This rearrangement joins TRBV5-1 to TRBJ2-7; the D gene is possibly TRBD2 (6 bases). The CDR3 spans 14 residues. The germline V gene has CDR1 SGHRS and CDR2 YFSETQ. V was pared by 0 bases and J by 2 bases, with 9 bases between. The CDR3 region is CASSLAGGAYEQYF. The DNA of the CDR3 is TGCGCCAGCAGCTTGGCCGGGGGTGCCTACGAGCAGTACTTC.

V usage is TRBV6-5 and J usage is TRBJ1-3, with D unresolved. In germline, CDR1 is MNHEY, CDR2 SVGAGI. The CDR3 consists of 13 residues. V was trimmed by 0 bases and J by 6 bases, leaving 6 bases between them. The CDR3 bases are TGTGCCAGCAGTTACTCCGGGGAAAACACCATATATTTT. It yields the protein CASSYSGENTIYF.

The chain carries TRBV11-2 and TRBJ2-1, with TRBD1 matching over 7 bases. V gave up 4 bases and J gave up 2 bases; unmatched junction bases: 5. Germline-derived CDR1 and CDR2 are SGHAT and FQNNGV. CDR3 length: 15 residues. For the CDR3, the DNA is TGTGCCAGCAGCTCTACAGGGGAACCCTACAATGAGCAGTTCTTC. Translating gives CASSSTGEPYNEQFF.